These 27 T cell receptor beta chains were sequenced from one sample in a study of blood T cell repertoires in COVID-19. Sequencing used immunoSEQ multiplex PCR; TCRdb keeps in-frame clones, though not all of them. The sample records 230,000 or so clones, 80% to 90% being singletons. The sequenced sample was peripheral blood. The receptor source for this set is a man aged 35-49 years with active or convalescent COVID-19.

V and J are TRBV6-5 and TRBJ2-7, with D perhaps matching TRBD2 (5 bases). CDR3 length: 15 residues. V was shortened by 3 bases and J by 2 bases, with 14 bases between the two germline ends. Germline lookup yields CDR1 MNHEY and CDR2 SVGAGI. CDR3 residues: CASSYKASPAYEQYF. CDR3 coding DNA: TGTGCCAGCAGTTATAAGGCTAGCCCGGCCTACGAGCAGTACTTC.

The V and J genes are TRBV30 and TRBJ2-7; tentative D call: TRBD2 (6 bases). CDR1 is GTSNPN and CDR2 is SVGIG in the germline V gene (reference sequence). Trimming pared 7 bases from V and 4 bases from J, leaving 17 bases between. The CDR3 sequence is 13 residues long. For the CDR3, the DNA is TGTGCCTCCTCTAGTAACGCGGGGTACGAGCAGTACTTC. It is translated as CASSSNAGYEQYF.

The genes are TRBV27 and TRBJ1-5, with 7 nucleotides matching TRBD1. With 2 bases clipped from V and 10 bases from J, the junction kept 8 bases outside the gene matches. The CDR3 has 14 residues. Germline V gives CDR1 MNHEY, CDR2 SMNVEV (reference sequence). CDR3 in amino acids: CASSLRAGGGPQHF. The CDR3 nucleotides read TGTGCCAGCAGTTTACGGGCAGGAGGGGGCCCCCAGCATTTT.

The V and J genes are TRBV18 and TRBJ1-4; D gene unclear. This CDR3 region has 14 residues. From germline, CDR1 is KGHSH and CDR2 LQKENI. Trimming stripped 3 bases from V and 0 bases from J, with 5 bases between. The CDR3 sequence is CASSPRSTNEKLFF. CDR3 sequence (DNA): TGTGCCAGCTCACCGCGCTCAACTAATGAAAAACTGTTTTTT.

The chain uses TRBV20-1 and TRBJ1-3; D is ambiguous. V lost 3 bases and J 3 bases, leaving 6 bases between the germline ends. The CDR3 has 12 amino acids. CDR1 and CDR2 (germline): DFQATT, SNEGSKA (reference sequence). CDR3 residues: CSASPRGNTIYF. The CDR3 bases are TGCAGTGCTAGTCCCCGTGGAAACACCATATATTTT.

The chain recombines TRBV5-6 with TRBJ1-1, with unresolved D. The CDR3 is 12 residues long. Trimming left V 2 bases short and J 4 bases short, with 6 bases between. Germline V gives CDR1 SGHDT, CDR2 YYEEEE. The CDR3, as DNA: TGTGCCAGCAGCTTCTCGTTCACTGAAGCTTTCTTT. Its protein product is CASSFSFTEAFF.

The J gene is TRBJ1-4, the V gene TRBV5-6; D is unclear. CDR3 length: 13 residues. Germline values: CDR1 SGHDT, CDR2 YYEEEE. Deletions cut 3 bases from V and 8 bases from J, with 11 bases between. The CDR3 sequence is CASSSRVEEKLFF. CDR3 nucleotides: TGTGCCAGCAGCTCGAGGGTTGAAGAAAAACTGTTTTTT.

This chain connects TRBV6-5 to TRBJ1-3; unclear D gene. The V end was cut by 6 bases, the J end by 0 bases, with 12 bases between. This CDR3 comprises 15 residues. In germline, CDR1 is MNHEY, CDR2 SVGAGI. The chain's CDR3 is CASSAQFTSGNTIYF. The CDR3 region has the DNA TGTGCCAGCAGCGCCCAGTTTACCTCTGGAAACACCATATATTTT.

The chain carries TRBV28 and TRBJ1-2, with TRBD1 matching 8 bases. The CDR3 length is 15 residues. CDR1 MDHEN and CDR2 SYDVKM come from the germline V gene. V was clipped by 2 bases and J by 7 bases; unmatched bases: 9. The CDR3 loop reads CASSLAQGALGGYTF. The CDR3 region has the DNA TGTGCCAGCAGTTTAGCCCAGGGGGCGTTGGGTGGCTACACCTTC.

The CDR3 sequence is CATQRYNEKLFF. The CDR3 DNA sequence: TGTGCCACCCAGAGGTATAATGAAAAACTGTTTTTT. This chain joins TRBV12-3 or TRBV12-4 and TRBJ1-4; no clear D gene. This CDR3 contains 12 residues. Between the trimmed V and J ends, which lost 10 bases and 4 bases, there was a span of 10 bases.

The genes are TRBV5-1 and TRBJ2-7; D not resolved. Trimming left V 1 base short and J 0 bases short, with 11 bases between. This CDR3 comprises 15 residues. From germline, CDR1 is SGHRS and CDR2 YFSETQ. The CDR3 nucleotides are TGCGCCAGCAGCTTGTGGGCGCCATCCTCCTACGAGCAGTACTTC. Its protein is CASSLWAPSSYEQYF.

In nucleotides, the CDR3 is TGCGCCAGCAGCTTGTTTCCTAGCGGTACAGATACGCAGTATTTT. Protein: CASSLFPSGTDTQYF. The chain recombines TRBV5-1 with TRBJ2-3, with TRBD2 matching 7 bases. The CDR3 is 15 residues long. From germline, CDR1 is SGHRS and CDR2 YFSETQ. Unmatched junction bases numbered 5, after V lost 1 base and J lost 3 bases.

The rearrangement links TRBV29-1 to TRBJ2-3; 7 bases map to TRBD1. The ends lost 7 bases at V and 0 bases at J; junction bases unmatched: 10. There are 15 residues in the CDR3. Germline CDR1 and CDR2: SQVTM and ANQGSEA. Written as DNA, the CDR3 is TGCAGCGCCCGTGTTGGGACAGCTAGCACAGATACGCAGTATTTT. Its protein product is CSARVGTASTDTQYF.

The rearrangement uses TRBV9 and TRBJ1-6; 7 bases fit TRBD1. Germline CDR1 reads SGDLS; CDR2 reads YYNGEE. The trim removed 3 bases at V and 4 bases at J, leaving 1 base unmatched. The CDR3 totals 14 residues. CDR3 residues: CASSGGQYNSPLHF. DNA for the CDR3: TGTGCCAGCAGCGGGGGACAGTATAATTCACCCCTCCACTTT.

CDR3 amino acids: CASSPSGTGGSYGYTF. CDR3 coding DNA: TGTGCCAGCAGCCCCTCCGGGACAGGGGGCTCCTATGGCTACACCTTC. The rearrangement uses TRBV9 and TRBJ1-2, with 12 bases aligning to TRBD1. Germline V gives CDR1 SGDLS, CDR2 YYNGEE. The CDR3 is 16 amino acids. J gave up 4 bases and V 4 bases, and 8 bases lay outside the gene matches.

V gene TRBV3-1 (or the pseudogene TRBV3-2) combines with J gene TRBJ1-1; tentatively, D is TRBD1 (5 bases). Germline values: CDR1 LGHDT, CDR2 YNNKEL (reference sequence). The CDR3 totals 13 residues. V was trimmed by 8 bases and J by 7 bases, leaving 17 bases between them. The CDR3 DNA sequence: TGTGCCAGCCGGCGGGGCAGGGAGAGTGAAGCTTTCTTT. Its protein is CASRRGRESEAFF.

This clone occurred a few times. The chain uses TRBV9 and TRBJ1-3, with no clear D. From germline, CDR1 is SGDLS and CDR2 YYNGEE. The CDR3 is 17 amino acids. The ends were cut back, 0 bases at V and 0 bases at J, with 13 bases in the middle. The CDR3 DNA is TGTGCCAGCAGCGTAGCTGGTAGTCTTTTCTCTGGAAACACCATATATTTT. This translates into CASSVAGSLFSGNTIYF.

As to this clone: The sample has other DNA sequences that encode this CDR3 too. The J gene is TRBJ1-1, the V gene TRBV7-9; 7 bases map to TRBD1. The V gene's germline CDR1 is SEHNR and CDR2 FQNEAQ (reference sequence). This CDR3 region has 14 residues. V dropped 5 bases and J dropped 2; count of bases not matched to a gene: 5. The CDR3 DNA is TGTGCCAGCAGCCCTGGGACAGCCAACACTGAAGCTTTCTTT. Its translation is CASSPGTANTEAFF.

This clone has only a few counts. The chain is built from TRBV6-2 or TRBV6-3 and TRBJ2-7; the D gene is possibly TRBD2 (6 bases). Germline V CDR1 and CDR2: MNHEY, SVGEGT. V lost 4 bases, J lost 3 bases, and 16 bases lay in between. This CDR3 spans 15 amino acids. The CDR3 loop is CASSSRDSSLYEQYF. Here the CDR3 DNA reads TGTGCCAGCAGTTCCCGGGACTCAAGCCTCTACGAGCAGTACTTC.

The chain carries TRBV12-5 and TRBJ2-5; D is undetermined. Trimming removed 1 base from V and 3 bases from J, with 6 bases in between. The CDR3 is 13 residues long. Germline V gene lookup returns CDR1 LGHNT and CDR2 FRNRAP. CDR3 protein: CASGLEAEETQYF. The CDR3 coding sequence is TGTGCTAGTGGTTTGGAGGCGGAAGAGACCCAGTACTTC.

This clone was detected once. CDR3 sequence: CATSDGPAYEQYF. Here the CDR3 DNA reads TGTGCCACCAGTGATGGGCCGGCCTACGAGCAGTACTTC. The chain recombines TRBV24-1 with TRBJ2-7; no reliable D call. The CDR3 covers 13 residues. V lost 3 bases, J lost 2 bases, and 7 bases lay in between. CDR1 is KGHDR, CDR2 SFDVKD, per germline.

This clone was counted once. V gene TRBV7-6 combines with J gene TRBJ2-5; D is undetermined. There are 14 residues in the CDR3. The V end was cut by 2 bases, the J end by 5 bases, with 12 bases between. From germline, CDR1 is SGHVS and CDR2 FNYEAQ. The CDR3 DNA follows: TGTGCCAGCAGCTTATACGGGTTGGAGGAGACCCAGTACTTC. Amino acid sequence: CASSLYGLEETQYF.

CDR3 loop: CASIRRRGTPSGYTF. The CDR3 nucleotides are TGTGCCAGCATCAGGAGGAGAGGGACTCCCTCTGGCTACACCTTC. The chain couples TRBV7-2 to TRBJ1-2; tentative D call: TRBD1 (5 bases). The CDR3 totals 15 residues. The germline gives CDR1 SGHTA, CDR2 FQGNSA. Trimming removed 7 bases at V and 7 bases at J, with 22 bases between.

V and J are TRBV11-2 and TRBJ2-5; a possible D gene is TRBD1 (5 bases). V was pared by 6 bases and J by 1 base, with 9 bases between. The CDR3 covers 13 residues. Germline V gene lookup returns CDR1 SGHAT and CDR2 FQNNGV. CDR3 region: CASRRTSQETQYF. The CDR3 coding sequence is TGTGCCAGCAGGAGGACATCCCAAGAGACCCAGTACTTC.

The chain has TRBV19 and TRBJ1-5; a possible D gene is TRBD1 (6 bases). The CDR3 totals 15 residues. The V gene lost 6 bases and the J gene lost 5 bases, with 17 bases spanning the gap. Germline assignment: CDR1 LNHDA and CDR2 SQIVND (reference sequence). CDR3 sequence reads: CASRTPTGGYQPQHF. Written as DNA, the CDR3 is TGTGCCAGTAGGACCCCGACAGGAGGTTATCAGCCCCAGCATTTT. The variable domain in full, with the rest retrieved from reference TRBV19 and TRBJ1-5, is DGGITQSPKYLFRKEGQNVTLSCEQNLNHDAMYWYRQDPGQGLRLIYYSQIVNDFQKGDIAEGYSVSREKKESFPLTVTSAQKNPTAFYLCASRTPTGGYQPQHFGDGTRLSIL.

In its sample, this clone was seen a few times. The chain recombines TRBV30 with TRBJ1-2; 8 nucleotides agree with TRBD1. This CDR3 contains 15 residues. The germline V gene encodes CDR1 GTSNPN and CDR2 SVGIG (reference sequence). The ends lost 0 bases at V and 6 bases at J; junction bases unmatched: 9. The CDR3 region has the DNA TGTGCCTGGAGTGTACGACAGGGGTATCTCCATGGCTACACCTTC. It translates to CAWSVRQGYLHGYTF. Filled out from reference TRBV30 and TRBJ1-2, the complete variable domain reads SQTIHQWPATLVQPVGSPLSLECTVEGTSNPNLYWYRQAAGRGLQLLFYSVGIGQISSEVPQNLSASRPQDRQFILSSKKLLLSDSGFYLCAWSVRQGYLHGYTFGSGTRLTVV.

The J gene is TRBJ1-5, the V gene TRBV2; 8 bases match TRBD1. The V and J ends lost 4 bases and 2 bases, in that order; junction bases with no gene match: 4. The CDR3 totals 15 residues. CDR1 SNHLY and CDR2 FYNNEI come from the germline V gene. CDR3 sequence (DNA): TGTGCCAGCAGTGGGACGACAGGGGGCAATCAGCCCCAGCATTTT. Its protein is CASSGTTGGNQPQHF.